Given below is one TCR beta chain in context. The clone's antigen remains unknown. Base qualities are not at hand, and no much larger clone is one base apart. The CDR3, cysteine through phenylalanine, is 16 amino acids long. Only CDR3 DNA remains: 48 bases, in frame from the first base. CDR1 SEHNR and CDR2 FQNEAQ are derived from the germline V gene (reference sequence). Compared with germline, V lacks 0 bases and J lacks 5 bases; bases without a gene match: 7. This entry is derived from a study of CD8 T cells in Susac syndrome (dated by TCRdb to about 2019). Some background on the complete study: Repertoire sequencing was used to test whether CD8+ T cell activation and differentiation in Susac syndrome was antigen driven. The study compared CD8+ T cell repertoire clonality among 12 healthy donors, around 14 Susac syndrome patients and around 16 multiple sclerosis patients. Points the paper makes about the study in general: The number of individuals in the TCR sequencing and HLA analysis was acknowledged as relatively small.

Peripheral blood CD8+ and CD4+ T cells from healthy donors, Susac syndrome patients and multiple sclerosis patients were profiled by high-throughput TCR beta sequencing. Treatment-naive patients with stable or active relapsing-remitting disease fulfilling revised McDonald criteria were used as multiple sclerosis controls. CD8+ TEMRA cells were enriched by FACS, while bulk CD8+ and CD4+ T cells were purified by magnetic negative isolation. Blood was drawn into EDTA tubes, processed within 24 hours, and PBMCs were isolated by density gradient centrifugation. PBMCs destined for TCR sequencing were cryopreserved in liquid nitrogen and later thawed in a 37 °C water bath. Purity of sorted or isolated CD4+, CD8+ and CD8+ TEMRA cells was at least 90%. RNA was extracted with the RNeasy kit and about 0.5 to 1 ug was reverse transcribed using random hexamers. TCR beta CDR3 regions were amplified with the immunoSEQ multiplex PCR assay covering 54 Vbeta and 13 Jbeta segments. PCR amplification bias was corrected by using a synthetic template baseline for primer optimization and computational correction. The paper's processing steps were these. Only productive sequences were kept, with reads annotated to V, D and J genes according to IMGT and analyzed in immunoSEQ Analyzer. Clonality was computed as one minus Shannon entropy normalized by log2 of the number of productive unique sequences. Public and private clones were assessed among the 100 most prevalent clones of each patient and control. Susac-specific clones were defined as absent from healthy and MS cohorts, over a thousand published viral clones and other ImmuneACCESS disease sequences. TCRdb itself trimmed the public reads at Q25 with fastp, ran MiXCR and retained productive beta chains. Each entry merges the rows of one CDR3 protein and shows their most common DNA and genes. TCRdb, not the original authors, processed these V and J calls. This sample gives some 300,000 distinct CDR3 sequences in total; about 82% of them show up just once. 0.21% of the sample is in the top ten clones.

The chain is encoded by TRBV7-9 joined to TRBJ2-3, with 8 junctional bases fitting TRBD2. Input material: CD8+ T cells from PBMCs. The sequence came from a human donor with multiple sclerosis. The DNA reads TGTGCCAGCAGCTTAGCGTTTGGGCTAGCGGGAGATACGCAGTATTTT. Its translation is CASSLAFGLAGDTQYF.